Sequencing of this T cell receptor (beta chain) was carried out in a study of blood T cell repertoires in COVID-19. Germline assignment: CDR1 SEHNR and CDR2 FQNEAQ (reference sequence). This CDR3 has 14 amino acids. With 1 base removed from V and 6 bases from J, the gap between germline ends came to 13 bases. Per the authors' pipeline: Counts of nucleated cells, estimated from reference gene primer amplification, were obtained. The assay was immunoSEQ multiplex PCR, and TCRdb's table has in-frame clones only and misses some. V and J calls and clone size are as listed in that table; D and trimming were resolved from the DNA. This sample has some 200,000 clones; 94% occur once, and the top ten carry 0.7% to 0.8%.

This TCR was recovered from a man aged 25-45 years with COVID-19, enrolled during active disease. The chain links TRBV7-9 to TRBJ2-7; D might be TRBD1 (6 bases). The sequencing sample was made of peripheral blood. CDR3 region: CASSLVQGEREQYF. CDR3 bases: TGTGCCAGCAGCTTAGTACAGGGTGAGCGCGAGCAGTACTTC. Together with reference TRBV7-9 and TRBJ2-7, the CDR3 gives the full variable domain: DTGVSQNPRHKITKRGQNVTFRCDPISEHNRLYWYRQTLGQGPEFLTYFQNEAQLEKSRLLSDRFSAERPKGSFSTLEIQRTEQGDSAMYLCASSLVQGEREQYFGPGTRLTVT.